Each of the 13 T cell receptor beta chains below was sequenced from the same sample in a study of blood T cell repertoires in COVID-19. Sequencing was performed with immunoSEQ multiplex PCR; in TCRdb, only in-frame clones are kept and a portion is missing. The top ten hold 10% to 11% of the sample, which has roughly 200,000 clones, 70% to 90% seen once. The sequenced material came from peripheral blood. These receptors were taken from a human donor with active or convalescent COVID-19. The donor label of this sample is uncertain.

The CDR3 DNA sequence: TGCAGCGCCCTGGGACTAGCGGGGTACAATGAGCAGTTCTTC. It codes for CSALGLAGYNEQFF. The genes are TRBV29-1 and TRBJ2-1, with 13 positions matching TRBD2. Trimming removed 7 bases from V and 4 bases from J; junction bases left unmatched: 4. Germline V gene sequence: CDR1 SQVTM, CDR2 ANQGSEA. CDR3 length equals 14 residues.

This clone is a singleton in its sample. The rearrangement uses TRBV6-4 and TRBJ1-4; weak D call: TRBD1 (6 bases). The CDR3 extends over 14 amino acids. Germline CDR1 is MRHNA and CDR2 is SNTAGT. This CDR3 reads CAALRTGREEKLFF. The CDR3 DNA is TGTGCAGCACTGAGAACAGGGCGCGAGGAAAAACTGTTTTTT.

This chain connects TRBV4-2 to TRBJ2-7, with 7 positions matching TRBD2. This CDR3 comprises 13 residues. Per the germline V gene, CDR1 is LGHNA and CDR2 is YNFKEQ. J lost 6 bases, V lost 4 bases, and 6 bases had no gene match. This CDR3 is CASSPPGGGEQYF. CDR3 bases: TGTGCCAGCAGCCCGCCGGGAGGAGGCGAGCAGTACTTC.

The sample holds one count of this clone. The rearrangement joins TRBV6-1 to TRBJ1-4, with TRBD1 matching over 11 bases. V gave up 2 bases and J gave up 7 bases; unmatched junction bases: 3. The CDR3 loop spans 15 amino acids. Per the germline V gene, CDR1 is MNHNS and CDR2 is SASEGT. The CDR3 sequence is CASSEPGQGGEKLFF. For the CDR3, the DNA is TGTGCCAGCAGTGAACCGGGACAGGGGGGTGAAAAACTGTTTTTT.

This chain joins TRBV19 and TRBJ1-1; 7 bases match TRBD1. Germline CDR1 LNHDA, CDR2 SQIVND (reference sequence). Trimming at V came to 3 bases and at J to 4 bases, leaving 5 bases not matched to a gene. This CDR3 region has 14 residues. The CDR3 loop is CASSIDRAVTEAFF. Here the CDR3 DNA reads TGTGCCAGTAGTATCGACAGGGCGGTCACTGAAGCTTTCTTT.

CDR3 nucleotide sequence: TGTGCCAGCAGTCGGGACTACTACTACGAGCAGTACTTC. This gives the protein CASSRDYYYEQYF. The rearrangement joins TRBV27 to TRBJ2-7; 7 bases line up with TRBD2. J gave up 3 bases and V 5 bases, and 4 bases lay outside the gene matches. This CDR3 has 13 amino acids. Germline V lookup: CDR1 MNHEY, CDR2 SMNVEV (reference sequence).

This CDR3 reads CASRTLRGSGTGELFF. In DNA form, the CDR3 reads TGTGCCAGCAGGACACTCAGGGGGTCGGGAACCGGGGAGCTGTTTTTT. V and J are TRBV5-8 and TRBJ2-2; 7 bases are a match to TRBD1. Germline V gene sequence: CDR1 SGHTS, CDR2 YDEGEE. After removal of 5 bases from V and 5 bases from J, the junction contained 12 bases not matched to a gene. The CDR3 runs to 16 residues.

This clone came up a few times. CDR3 residues: CASSEQGNQPQHF. DNA of the CDR3: TGTGCCAGCAGTGAACAGGGGAATCAGCCCCAGCATTTT. The chain carries TRBV6-1 and TRBJ1-5; perhaps TRBD1 as D (6 bases). Trimming took off 2 bases at V and 4 bases at J, with 6 bases between the two ends. Germline loops: CDR1 MNHNS, CDR2 SASEGT. The CDR3 is 13 residues long.

This chain links TRBV30 with TRBJ1-3, with no clear D. Trimming cost V 5 bases and J 2 bases, with 10 bases left between them. Germline-derived CDR1 and CDR2 are GTSNPN and SVGIG (reference sequence). CDR3 size: 13 residues. The CDR3: CAWAGVTGNTIYF. The CDR3 DNA follows: TGTGCCTGGGCCGGGGTTACTGGAAACACCATATATTTT.

V usage is TRBV24-1 and J usage is TRBJ2-5; tentatively, D is TRBD2 (6 bases). Trimming left V 2 bases short and J 5 bases short, with 20 bases between. Germline-derived CDR1 and CDR2 are KGHDR and SFDVKD. The CDR3 spans 17 residues. The CDR3 reads CATSDWRASEVEETQYF. The CDR3 DNA reads TGTGCCACCAGTGATTGGAGGGCTAGCGAGGTGGAGGAGACCCAGTACTTC.

The chain recombines TRBV5-1 with TRBJ1-4; 11 bases line up with TRBD1. The CDR3 extends over 15 amino acids. Germline assignment: CDR1 SGHRS and CDR2 YFSETQ. Trimming removed 7 bases from V and 8 bases from J; junction bases left unmatched: 10. CDR3 nucleotide sequence: TGCGCCAGCTCACCAACCGGGACAGGGGGAGAAAAACTGTTTTTT. Amino acids: CASSPTGTGGEKLFF.

The CDR3 here is CASSQGLSSYEQYF. The CDR3 DNA sequence: TGCGCCAGCAGCCAGGGACTCAGCTCCTACGAGCAGTACTTC. This chain joins TRBV4-3 and TRBJ2-7; maybe TRBD2 (6 bases). Trimming took 3 bases from V and 0 from J, leaving 9 bases between them. In germline, CDR1 is LGHNA, CDR2 YSLEER. CDR3 length: 14 amino acids.

The chain joins TRBV10-3 to TRBJ2-3; 8 nucleotides align to TRBD1. The germline gives CDR1 ENHRY, CDR2 SYGVKD. This CDR3 spans 15 amino acids. Losses at the gene ends were 4 bases for V and 2 bases for J; bases not matched to a gene: 5. The chain's CDR3 is CAISADRASTDTQYF. The DNA of the CDR3 is TGTGCCATCAGTGCGGACAGGGCTTCCACAGATACGCAGTATTTT.